This T cell receptor (beta chain) was sequenced during a study of shared clonotypes between healthy human individuals. Trimming pared 2 bases from V and 5 bases from J, leaving 7 bases between. This CDR3 comprises 12 residues. Germline CDR1 and CDR2: LGHNT and FRNRAP. The protocol was immunoSEQ multiplex PCR, while the TCRdb copy is restricted to in-frame clones and leaves out a portion. The sample holds roughly 2.1 million clones, about 93% seen once. It was CD45RO-negative cells, positively selected for CCR7, that made up naive CD8 cells, with terminally differentiated effector memory CD45RA+ cells excluded. In regard to this clone: The same CDR3 arises from other DNA sequences in this sample as well.

The chain employs TRBV12-5 and TRBJ2-7; unclear D gene. This receptor was taken from a man in his late teens or twenties in good health. Some clones in this sample may be carry-over from other donors' samples. Sequencing was carried out using naive CD8+ T cells from PBMCs. The CDR3 loop is CASGLSPDEQYF. CDR3 in DNA: TGTGCTAGTGGTTTGTCTCCGGACGAGCAGTACTTC.